This T cell receptor (beta chain) was sequenced in a study of blood T cell repertoires in COVID-19. Per germline, CDR1 LNHDA and CDR2 SQIVND (reference sequence). V was cut by 3 bases and J by 6 bases, with 15 bases left in between. This CDR3 has 16 amino acids. Assay: immunoSEQ multiplex PCR; the TCRdb copy retains only in-frame clones and omits some. This sample yields just under 65,000 clones, of which about four fifths are seen a single time; under 8% belongs to the top ten. The specimen was peripheral blood. The TCR originated in a human donor in a cohort sampled during active COVID-19. V is TRBV19 and J is TRBJ1-6; D is ambiguous. DNA of the CDR3: TGTGCCAGTAGTATTAGGTACCAGGATTTTAATTCACCCCTCCACTTT. Its translation: CASSIRYQDFNSPLHF.